This T cell receptor (beta chain) was found in a study of blood T cell repertoires in COVID-19 (dated by TCRdb to 2019 to 2021). Context from the whole study: The collaborator samples originated in the United States, Italy and Spain and spanned the acute and convalescent phases of COVID-19. The repertoires were made available in a free public database intended to serve as a resource for research on the immune response to SARS-CoV-2. The samples were drawn from two sources: the first 160 participants of the ongoing ImmuneRACE study, and 1,200 or so subjects contributed by 6 global collaborators. Deeply sampled blood TCRbeta repertoires from subjects exposed to, actively infected with, or recovered from COVID-19 were included in the dataset. The material from the prospective study consisted of cDNA or gDNA derived from T cells, B-cell-depleted T cells, or PBMCs. The sample metadata nearly always contained a de-identified subject ID, COVID-19 status, age in years and sex. Where available, HLA class I and class II types were obtained from metadata supplied by the sample provider rather than from assay-based typing. What the authors observed across the whole study: Clinical and demographic metadata were provided uncurated, with the amount varying by source and participant.

In regard to this clone: Its antigen is still unknown. No much larger clonotype is one base removed from it; base qualities were not supplied.

The immunoSEQ Assay, a bias-controlled multiplex PCR, was used to amplify TCRbeta CDR3 regions from genomic DNA. As for the original processing: Nucleated cell counts per sample were estimated from amplification of reference gene primers within the assay. Sequence reads were collapsed and filtered to measure the absolute abundance of every unique TCRbeta CDR3 rearrangement. For each sample, productive Simpson clonality was calculated as the square root of Simpson's diversity index across productive rearrangements. Drawn from immuneACCESS, this table holds only the in-frame rearrangements with V and J called that TCRdb kept. Clones are partly lost; checked studies trace under half to an unresolved V gene and leave the rest unexplained. That table is the source of V, J and clone size, and D and trimming were worked out from the DNA. The sample table holds about 250,000 clones, of which approximately 84% were seen once. The ten largest clones capture 5% to 7.5% of the sample.

Participants in the prospective study were enrolled through a virtual design, were aged about 18 to 100 years, and lived in roughly 24 United States geographic areas. In the prospective study, cohorts were assigned on the basis of participant-reported clinical history obtained from a screening survey and a study questionnaire. Exposed participants had been in contact, within 2 weeks of entering the study, with a person who had a PCR-confirmed or clinician-diagnosed case of COVID-19. In the prospective study, mobile phlebotomists collected whole blood, serum and a nasopharyngeal or oropharyngeal swab from each participant. Over a roughly 2-month period, participants in the prospective study had the option of providing additional blood draws and questionnaires. Blood samples from the prospective study were shipped frozen or at room temperature prior to DNA extraction. Its CDR3 holds 15 amino acids, cysteine through phenylalanine. Only the CDR3 DNA is retained, 45 bases long and in frame from the first base. Per the germline V gene, LGHNA is the CDR1 and YSLEER is the CDR2. Trimming removed 4 bases from V and 2 bases from J, leaving 12 bases between the germline ends.

This sequence originates from a woman between 45 and 65 years old who had been exposed to COVID-19. The chain is assembled from TRBV4-3 and TRBJ2-1; the D gene is perhaps TRBD2, from 5 matching bases. The specimen was PBMCs or T cells enriched from blood (not recorded which). Here is the DNA: TGCGCCAGCAGCCCCCGGAGGTTTGCCTACAATGAGCAGTTCTTC. This gives the protein CASSPRRFAYNEQFF.